The T cell receptor beta chain described here comes from a study of Ad26.COV2.S vaccination and SARS-CoV-2 variants. Background on the study: By the intramuscular route, Ad26.COV2.S was given once, or twice 56 days apart. Study conclusions and caveats: After vaccination, substantial breadth of spike-specific CD8+ and CD4+ responses was reported.

The ends were cut back, 4 bases at V and 2 bases at J, with 10 bases in the middle. Germline values: CDR1 SGHRS, CDR2 YFSETQ. CDR3 length: 14 residues. Some clones are missing from TCRdb's copy, which holds only in-frame ones; the method was immunoSEQ multiplex PCR. Here the sample spans approximately 300,000 clones, around four fifths being singletons. Only one count was recorded for this clone. Its antigen remains unidentified. As to treatment: over 15 received Ad26.COV2.S at low or high dose, single or two shots; 5 received placebo; per-sample allocation not given. At day 63 after the first vaccine or placebo injection, samples were drawn.

The chain has TRBV5-1 and TRBJ2-1; D is tentatively TRBD1 or TRBD2 (5 bases each). The sequencing used peripheral blood, collected in a trial of Ad26.COV2.S vaccine versus placebo. The receptor was isolated from a person aged 18 to 65 who received the Ad26.COV2.S COVID-19 vaccine or a placebo. Here the CDR3 reads CASSGGGTYNEQFF. CDR3 nucleotide sequence: TGCGCCAGCAGCGGTGGGGGTACCTACAATGAGCAGTTCTTC.